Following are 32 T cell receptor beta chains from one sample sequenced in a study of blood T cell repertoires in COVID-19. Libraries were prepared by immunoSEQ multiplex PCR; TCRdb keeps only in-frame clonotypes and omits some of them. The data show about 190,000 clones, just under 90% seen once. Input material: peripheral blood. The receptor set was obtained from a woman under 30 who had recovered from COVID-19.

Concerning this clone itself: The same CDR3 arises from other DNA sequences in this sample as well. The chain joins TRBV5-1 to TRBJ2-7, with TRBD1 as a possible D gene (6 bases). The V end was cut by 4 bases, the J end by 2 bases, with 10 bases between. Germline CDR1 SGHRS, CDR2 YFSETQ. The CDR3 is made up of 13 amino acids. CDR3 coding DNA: TGCGCCAGCAGCCCGGACAGAGCCTACGAGCAGTACTTC. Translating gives CASSPDRAYEQYF.

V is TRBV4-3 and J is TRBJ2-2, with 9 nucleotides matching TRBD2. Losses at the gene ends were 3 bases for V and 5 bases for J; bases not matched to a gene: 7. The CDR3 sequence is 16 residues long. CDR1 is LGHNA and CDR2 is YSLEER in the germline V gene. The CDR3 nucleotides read TGCGCCAGCAGCCATGATGCGGGAGGGCGGACCGGGGAGCTGTTTTTT. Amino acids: CASSHDAGGRTGELFF.

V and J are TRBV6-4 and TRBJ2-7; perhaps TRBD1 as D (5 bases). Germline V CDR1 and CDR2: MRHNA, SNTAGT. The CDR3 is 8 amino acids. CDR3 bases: TGTGCCAGCACAGTAGGGGACGTC. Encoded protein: CASTVGDV.

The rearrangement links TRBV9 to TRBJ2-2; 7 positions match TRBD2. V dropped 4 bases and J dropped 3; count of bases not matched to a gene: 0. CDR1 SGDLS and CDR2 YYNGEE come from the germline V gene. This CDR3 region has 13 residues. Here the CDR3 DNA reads TGTGCCAGCAGCCGGGGGGACACCGGGGAGCTGTTTTTT. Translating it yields CASSRGDTGELFF.

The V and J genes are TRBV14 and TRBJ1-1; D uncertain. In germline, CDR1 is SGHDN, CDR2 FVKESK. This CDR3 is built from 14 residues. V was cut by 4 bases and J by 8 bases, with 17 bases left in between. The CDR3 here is CASSLRLATSEAFF. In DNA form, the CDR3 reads TGTGCCAGCAGCCTCCGACTCGCGACGAGCGAAGCTTTCTTT.

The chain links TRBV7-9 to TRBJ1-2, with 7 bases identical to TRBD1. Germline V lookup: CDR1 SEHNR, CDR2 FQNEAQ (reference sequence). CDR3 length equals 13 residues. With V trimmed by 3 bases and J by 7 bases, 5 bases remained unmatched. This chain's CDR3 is CASSFSRGRGYTF. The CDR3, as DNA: TGTGCCAGCAGCTTTTCTAGGGGGCGTGGCTACACCTTC.

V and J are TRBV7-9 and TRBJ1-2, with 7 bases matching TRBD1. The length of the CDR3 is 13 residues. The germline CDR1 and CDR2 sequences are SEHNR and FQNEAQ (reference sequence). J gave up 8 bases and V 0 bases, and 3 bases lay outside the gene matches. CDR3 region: CASSLATGRGYTF. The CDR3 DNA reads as TGTGCCAGCAGCTTAGCGACAGGGAGAGGCTACACCTTC.

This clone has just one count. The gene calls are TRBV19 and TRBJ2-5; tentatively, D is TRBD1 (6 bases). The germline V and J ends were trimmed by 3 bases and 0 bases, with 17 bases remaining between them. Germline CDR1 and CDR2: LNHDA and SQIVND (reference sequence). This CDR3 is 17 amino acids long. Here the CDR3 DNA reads TGTGCCAGTAGTATTGGTAAGGGGACACCGTACCAAGAGACCCAGTACTTC. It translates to CASSIGKGTPYQETQYF.

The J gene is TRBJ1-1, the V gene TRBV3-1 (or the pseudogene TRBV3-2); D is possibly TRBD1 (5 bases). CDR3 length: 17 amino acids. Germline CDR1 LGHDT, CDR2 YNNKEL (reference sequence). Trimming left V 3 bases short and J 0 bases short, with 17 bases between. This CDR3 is CASSHTTWGRMNTEAFF. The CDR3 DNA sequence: TGTGCCAGCAGCCACACGACGTGGGGCCGGATGAACACTGAAGCTTTCTTT.

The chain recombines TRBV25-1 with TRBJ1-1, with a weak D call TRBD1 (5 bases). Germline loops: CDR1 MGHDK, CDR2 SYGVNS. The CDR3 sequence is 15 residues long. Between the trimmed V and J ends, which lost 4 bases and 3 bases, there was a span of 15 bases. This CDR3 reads CASSAPDRRDTEAFF. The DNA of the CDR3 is TGTGCCAGCAGTGCCCCAGACAGACGAGACACTGAAGCTTTCTTT.

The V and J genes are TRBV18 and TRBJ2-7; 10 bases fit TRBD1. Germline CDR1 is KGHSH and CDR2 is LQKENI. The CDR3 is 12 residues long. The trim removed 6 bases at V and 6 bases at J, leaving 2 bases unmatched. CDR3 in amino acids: CASSRTGGEQYF. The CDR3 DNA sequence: TGTGCCAGCTCCAGGACAGGGGGCGAGCAGTACTTC.

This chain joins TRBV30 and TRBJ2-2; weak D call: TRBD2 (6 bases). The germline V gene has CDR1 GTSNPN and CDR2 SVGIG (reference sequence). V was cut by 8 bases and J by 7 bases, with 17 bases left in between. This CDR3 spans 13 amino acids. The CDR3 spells CAQASGADGELFF. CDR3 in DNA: TGTGCCCAGGCTTCGGGAGCTGACGGGGAGCTGTTTTTT.

CDR3 in DNA: TGTGCCAGCAGCTTAGGGCTAGCGGGAGGCACAGATACGCAGTATTTT. This gives the protein CASSLGLAGGTDTQYF. V is TRBV7-9 and J is TRBJ2-3; 10 bases match TRBD2. This CDR3 is 16 amino acids long. V was pared by 1 base and J by 1 base, with 2 bases of the junction left unmatched. The germline V gene has CDR1 SEHNR and CDR2 FQNEAQ (reference sequence).

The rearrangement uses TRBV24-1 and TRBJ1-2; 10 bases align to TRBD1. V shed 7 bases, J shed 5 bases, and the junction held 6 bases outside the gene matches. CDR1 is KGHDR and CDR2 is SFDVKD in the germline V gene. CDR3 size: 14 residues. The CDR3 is CATSPGTGVYGYTF. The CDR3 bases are TGTGCCACCAGCCCCGGGACAGGGGTGTATGGCTACACCTTC.

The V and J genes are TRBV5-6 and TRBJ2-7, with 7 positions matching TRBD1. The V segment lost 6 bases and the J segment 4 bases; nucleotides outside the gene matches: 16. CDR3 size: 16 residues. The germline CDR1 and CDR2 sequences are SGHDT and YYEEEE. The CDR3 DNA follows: TGTGCCAGCACCCTACATAGCACAGGGGTTTTTTACGAGCAGTACTTC. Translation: CASTLHSTGVFYEQYF. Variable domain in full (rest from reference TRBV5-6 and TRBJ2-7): DAGVTQSPTHLIKTRGQQVTLRCSPKSGHDTVSWYQQALGQGPQFIFQYYEEEERQRGNFPDRFSGHQFPNYSSELNVNALLLGDSALYLCASTLHSTGVFYEQYFGPGTRLTVT.

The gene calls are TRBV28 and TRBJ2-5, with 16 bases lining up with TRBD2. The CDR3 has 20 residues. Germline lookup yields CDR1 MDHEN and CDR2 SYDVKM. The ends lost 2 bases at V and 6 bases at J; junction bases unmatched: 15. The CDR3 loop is CASSLRYLGTSGGAIKTQYF. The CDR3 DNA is TGTGCCAGCAGTTTACGCTACCTCGGGACTAGCGGGGGGGCGATAAAGACCCAGTACTTC.

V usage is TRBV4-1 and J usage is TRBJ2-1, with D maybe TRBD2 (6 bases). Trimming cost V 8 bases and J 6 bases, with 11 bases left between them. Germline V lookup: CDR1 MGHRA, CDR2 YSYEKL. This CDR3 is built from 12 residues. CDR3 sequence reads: CASLGGSNEQFF. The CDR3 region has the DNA TGCGCCAGCCTTGGGGGGTCCAATGAGCAGTTCTTC.

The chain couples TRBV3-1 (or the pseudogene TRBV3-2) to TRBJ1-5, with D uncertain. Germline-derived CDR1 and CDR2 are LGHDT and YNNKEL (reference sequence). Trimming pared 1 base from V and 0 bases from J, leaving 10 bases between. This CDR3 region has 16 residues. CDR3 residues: CASSQGGINSNQPQHF. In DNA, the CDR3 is TGTGCCAGCAGCCAAGGTGGCATCAATAGCAATCAGCCCCAGCATTTT.

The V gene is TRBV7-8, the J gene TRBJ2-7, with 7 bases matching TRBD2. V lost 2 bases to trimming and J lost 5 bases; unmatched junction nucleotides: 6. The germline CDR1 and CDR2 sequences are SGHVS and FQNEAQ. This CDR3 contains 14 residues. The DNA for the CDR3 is TGTGCCAGCAGCTTAAGAGGACTAGTTGACGAGCAGTACTTC. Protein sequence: CASSLRGLVDEQYF. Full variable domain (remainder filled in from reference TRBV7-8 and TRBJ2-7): GAGVSQSPRYKVAKRGQDVALRCDPISGHVSLFWYQQALGQGPEFLTYFQNEAQLDKSGLPSDRFFAERPEGSVSTLKIQRTQQEDSAVYLCASSLRGLVDEQYFGPGTRLTVT.

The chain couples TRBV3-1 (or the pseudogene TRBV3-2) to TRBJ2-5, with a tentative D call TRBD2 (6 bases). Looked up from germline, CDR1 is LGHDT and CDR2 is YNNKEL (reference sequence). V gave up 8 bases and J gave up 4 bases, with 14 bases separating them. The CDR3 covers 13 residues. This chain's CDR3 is CASLPRGRETQYF. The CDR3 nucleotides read TGTGCCAGCCTCCCCCGGGGGAGAGAGACCCAGTACTTC.

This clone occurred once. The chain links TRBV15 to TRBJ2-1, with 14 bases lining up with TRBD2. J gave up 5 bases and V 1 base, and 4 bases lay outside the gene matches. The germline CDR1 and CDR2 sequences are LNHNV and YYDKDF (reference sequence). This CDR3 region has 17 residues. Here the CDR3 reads CATSRGLAGGPNNEQFF. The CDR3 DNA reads TGTGCCACCAGCAGAGGACTAGCGGGAGGGCCCAACAATGAGCAGTTCTTC.

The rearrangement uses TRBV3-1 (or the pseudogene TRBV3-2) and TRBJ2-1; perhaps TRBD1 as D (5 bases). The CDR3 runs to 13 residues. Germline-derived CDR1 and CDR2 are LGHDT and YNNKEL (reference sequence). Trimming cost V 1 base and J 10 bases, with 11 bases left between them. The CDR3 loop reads CASSQGQGREQFF. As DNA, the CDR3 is TGTGCCAGCAGCCAAGGTCAGGGTCGGGAGCAGTTCTTC.

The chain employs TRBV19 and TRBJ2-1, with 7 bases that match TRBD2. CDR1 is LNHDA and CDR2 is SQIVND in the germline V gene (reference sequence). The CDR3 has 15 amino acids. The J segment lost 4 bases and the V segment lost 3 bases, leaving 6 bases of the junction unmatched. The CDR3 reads CASSITRELYNEQFF. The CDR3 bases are TGTGCCAGTAGTATTACGCGGGAGCTGTACAATGAGCAGTTCTTC.

The CDR3 sequence: CASSMEDTIYF. The CDR3 region has the DNA TGTGCCAGTAGTATGGAGGACACCATATATTTT. This chain links TRBV19 with TRBJ1-3; no definite D call. This CDR3 is 11 amino acids long. Germline CDR1 and CDR2: LNHDA and SQIVND (reference sequence). With 3 bases removed from V and 8 bases from J, the gap between germline ends came to 5 bases.

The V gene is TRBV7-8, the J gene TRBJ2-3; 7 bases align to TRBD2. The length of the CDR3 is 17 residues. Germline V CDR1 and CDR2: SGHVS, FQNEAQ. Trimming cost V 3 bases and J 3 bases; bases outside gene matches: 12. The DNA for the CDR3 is TGTGCCAGCAGCTTGGGGCCAGCGGGAAGGCTTACAGATACGCAGTATTTT. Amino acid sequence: CASSLGPAGRLTDTQYF.

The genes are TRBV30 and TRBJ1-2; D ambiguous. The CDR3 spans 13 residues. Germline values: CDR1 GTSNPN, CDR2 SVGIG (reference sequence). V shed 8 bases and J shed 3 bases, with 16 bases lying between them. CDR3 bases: TGTGCCACCGTCCGGGGTGGGCACTATGGCTACACCTTC. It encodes CATVRGGHYGYTF.

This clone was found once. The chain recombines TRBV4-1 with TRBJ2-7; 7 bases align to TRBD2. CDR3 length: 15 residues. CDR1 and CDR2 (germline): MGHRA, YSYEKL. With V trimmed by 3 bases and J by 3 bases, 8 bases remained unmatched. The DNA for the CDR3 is TGCGCCAGCAGCCACAACCTAGCGGATTTCTACGAGCAGTACTTC. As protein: CASSHNLADFYEQYF.

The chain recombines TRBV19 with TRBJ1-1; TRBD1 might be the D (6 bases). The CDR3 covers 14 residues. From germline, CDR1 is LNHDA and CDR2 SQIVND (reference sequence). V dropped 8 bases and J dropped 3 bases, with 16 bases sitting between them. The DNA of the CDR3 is TGTGCCAGTTACCAAAGGACAGTGGACACTGAAGCTTTCTTT. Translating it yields CASYQRTVDTEAFF.

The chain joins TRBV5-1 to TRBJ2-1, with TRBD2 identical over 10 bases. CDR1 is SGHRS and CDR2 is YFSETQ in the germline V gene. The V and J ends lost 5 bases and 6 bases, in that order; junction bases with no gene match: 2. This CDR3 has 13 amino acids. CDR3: CASRLAGINEQFF. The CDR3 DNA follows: TGCGCCAGCAGACTAGCGGGGATCAATGAGCAGTTCTTC.

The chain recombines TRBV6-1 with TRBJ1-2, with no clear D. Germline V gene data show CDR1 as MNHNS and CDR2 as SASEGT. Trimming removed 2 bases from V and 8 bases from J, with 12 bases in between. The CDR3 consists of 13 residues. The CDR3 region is CASSERNIAGYTF. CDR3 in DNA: TGTGCCAGCAGTGAAAGGAATATAGCGGGCTACACCTTC.

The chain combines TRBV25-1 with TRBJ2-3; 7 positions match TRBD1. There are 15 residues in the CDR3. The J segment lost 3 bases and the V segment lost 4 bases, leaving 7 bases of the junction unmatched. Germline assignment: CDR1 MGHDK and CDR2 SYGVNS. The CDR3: CASSAMTGYTDTQYF. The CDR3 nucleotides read TGTGCCAGCAGTGCAATGACAGGGTATACAGATACGCAGTATTTT.

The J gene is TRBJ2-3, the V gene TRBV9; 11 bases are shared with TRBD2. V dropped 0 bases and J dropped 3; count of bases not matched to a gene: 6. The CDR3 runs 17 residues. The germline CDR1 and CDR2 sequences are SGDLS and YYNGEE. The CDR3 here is CASSVAETSGRTDTQYF. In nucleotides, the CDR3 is TGTGCCAGCAGCGTAGCCGAAACTAGCGGGAGAACAGATACGCAGTATTTT. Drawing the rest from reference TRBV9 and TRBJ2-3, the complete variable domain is DSGVTQTPKHLITATGQRVTLRCSPRSGDLSVYWYQQSLDQGLQFLIQYYNGEERAKGNILERFSAQQFPDLHSELNLSSLELGDSALYFCASSVAETSGRTDTQYFGPGTRLTVL.